Shown below are 18 T cell receptor beta chains from a single sample sequenced in a study of OX40 agonist ivuxolimab in advanced cancers. Clones were read by immunoSEQ multiplex PCR, and TCRdb kept only the in-frame ones, dropping some. The table shows tens of thousands of clones, with approximately 84% occurring only once. Sequencing used CD4+ or CD8+ T cells sorted from blood, obtained in a trial of the OX40 agonist ivuxolimab. These receptors originate from an adult with an advanced solid tumor such as melanoma, head and neck, liver or kidney cancer.

The gene calls are TRBV19 and TRBJ1-2, with a tentative D call TRBD1 (5 bases). The ends were cut back, 6 bases at V and 4 bases at J, with 15 bases in the middle. The CDR3 loop spans 14 amino acids. CDR1 is LNHDA and CDR2 is SQIVND in the germline V gene (reference sequence). For the CDR3, the DNA is TGTGCCAGTAGACCGCGGGGGGTTTTCTATGGCTACACCTTC. Its protein is CASRPRGVFYGYTF.

The gene calls are TRBV18 and TRBJ2-7; D is perhaps TRBD1 (6 bases). Trimming pared 3 bases from V and 2 bases from J, leaving 11 bases between. The CDR3 has 14 amino acids. Germline V gene lookup returns CDR1 KGHSH and CDR2 LQKENI. The CDR3 reads CASSPSGQPYEQYF. The CDR3 DNA is TGTGCCAGCTCACCTTCGGGACAACCCTACGAGCAGTACTTC.

This clone has just one count. The rearrangement links TRBV18 to TRBJ2-7; D gene ambiguous. V was cut by 0 bases and J by 4 bases, with 10 bases left in between. The germline gives CDR1 KGHSH, CDR2 LQKENI. The CDR3 is made up of 14 amino acids. The chain's CDR3 is CASSPPAPIYEQYF. CDR3 in DNA: TGTGCCAGCTCACCACCGGCACCTATTTACGAGCAGTACTTC.

This chain links TRBV27 with TRBJ2-7, with 7 bases that match TRBD2. The CDR3 has 16 residues. J gave up 0 bases and V 4 bases, and 9 bases lay outside the gene matches. CDR1 MNHEY and CDR2 SMNVEV come from the germline V gene (reference sequence). The CDR3 loop is CASSSLAGEGSYEQYF. The DNA of the CDR3 is TGTGCCAGCAGTTCCTTAGCGGGCGAGGGCTCCTACGAGCAGTACTTC.

The rearrangement uses TRBV13 and TRBJ1-3; a weak D match, TRBD1 (5 bases). CDR3 length: 16 residues. V lost 5 bases and J lost 0, with 14 bases in between. Germline V gives CDR1 PRHDT, CDR2 FYEKMQ (reference sequence). The CDR3 is CASSLGTLSSGNTIYF. For the CDR3, the DNA is TGTGCCAGCAGCCTCGGGACCTTGAGCTCTGGAAACACCATATATTTT.

The rearrangement joins TRBV6-1 to TRBJ1-2; D may be TRBD1 (6 bases). Trimming took off 6 bases at V and 2 bases at J, with 16 bases between the two ends. In germline, CDR1 is MNHNS, CDR2 SASEGT. This CDR3 is built from 15 residues. The CDR3 nucleotides read TGTGCCAGCAGGAGGACAGTGACCTTCAACTATGGCTACACCTTC. It encodes CASRRTVTFNYGYTF.

This chain joins TRBV19 and TRBJ2-7; 11 nucleotides match TRBD2. Germline V gives CDR1 LNHDA, CDR2 SQIVND (reference sequence). The J segment lost 0 bases and the V segment lost 0 bases, leaving 4 bases of the junction unmatched. The CDR3 has 17 residues. The CDR3 loop reads CASSIETTSGISYEQYF. The CDR3 DNA reads TGTGCCAGTAGTATAGAGACGACTAGCGGGATCTCCTACGAGCAGTACTTC.

In its sample, this clone was seen once. This chain links TRBV6-1 with TRBJ1-4; 7 bases fit TRBD1. This CDR3 spans 14 amino acids. The trim removed 5 bases at V and 8 bases at J, leaving 8 bases unmatched. Germline V CDR1 and CDR2: MNHNS, SASEGT. The CDR3 region is CASSRQGVEEKLFF. In DNA form, the CDR3 reads TGTGCCAGCAGTAGACAGGGTGTAGAGGAAAAACTGTTTTTT.

The chain recombines TRBV11-2 with TRBJ2-1; 8 nucleotides line up with TRBD2. The CDR3 totals 15 residues. The germline V gene has CDR1 SGHAT and CDR2 FQNNGV. After removal of 4 bases from V and 6 bases from J, the junction contained 8 bases not matched to a gene. The CDR3 coding sequence is TGTGCCAGCAGCTCAAGAGCGGGAGCCGTCAATGAGCAGTTCTTC. Amino acids: CASSSRAGAVNEQFF. The whole variable domain, remainder taken from reference TRBV11-2 and TRBJ2-1, is EAGVAQSPRYKIIEKRQSVAFWCNPISGHATLYWYQQILGQGPKLLIQFQNNGVVDDSQLPKDRFSAERLKGVDSTLKIQPAKLEDSAVYLCASSSRAGAVNEQFFGPGTRLTVL.

This clone was counted many times. The V gene is TRBV30, the J gene TRBJ2-7; D is unclear. Trimming removed 0 bases at V and 3 bases at J, with 9 bases between. Germline V gene sequence: CDR1 GTSNPN, CDR2 SVGIG (reference sequence). The CDR3 contains 13 residues. CDR3 region: CAWSVSRYYEQYF. DNA for the CDR3: TGTGCCTGGAGTGTTAGCAGATACTACGAGCAGTACTTC.

The chain carries TRBV4-1 and TRBJ2-1, with D perhaps TRBD1 (6 bases). Germline-derived CDR1 and CDR2 are MGHRA and YSYEKL. CDR3 size: 17 residues. Trimming took off 1 base at V and 7 bases at J, with 20 bases between the two ends. The CDR3 region has the DNA TGCGCCAGCAGCCAAGGGCTAGGGGCAGGGGTACGTAATGAGCAGTTCTTC. This translates into CASSQGLGAGVRNEQFF.

V and J are TRBV5-1 and TRBJ2-5; 8 bases line up with TRBD1. The V gene's germline CDR1 is SGHRS and CDR2 YFSETQ. The CDR3 extends over 16 amino acids. V lost 0 bases and J lost 3; bases outside the gene matches: 7. CDR3 nucleotides: TGCGCCAGCAGCTTGGCCCGTACAGGGGGTGAAGAGACCCAGTACTTC. This encodes CASSLARTGGEETQYF.

This clone was found many times. The rearrangement joins TRBV6-1 to TRBJ2-7; 8 nucleotides align to TRBD2. The V segment lost 7 bases and the J segment 2 bases; nucleotides outside the gene matches: 7. The CDR3 loop spans 14 amino acids. Germline loops: CDR1 MNHNS, CDR2 SASEGT. CDR3 in amino acids: CASTSTSVAYEQYF. The CDR3 nucleotides are TGTGCCAGCACCTCGACTAGCGTCGCCTACGAGCAGTACTTC.

The V call is TRBV7-2, the J call TRBJ2-7, with 8 bases identical to TRBD1. This CDR3 contains 14 residues. Germline-derived CDR1 and CDR2 are SGHTA and FQGNSA. V was clipped by 2 bases and J by 5 bases; unmatched bases: 5. In DNA form, the CDR3 reads TGTGCCAGCAGCTTATCGGGACAGGCAGACGAGCAGTACTTC. Residues: CASSLSGQADEQYF.

This chain links TRBV7-6 with TRBJ1-5; D call uncertain. The germline gives CDR1 SGHVS, CDR2 FNYEAQ. The CDR3 is 13 amino acids. Trimming left V 5 bases short and J 7 bases short, with 12 bases between. In DNA, the CDR3 is TGTGCCAGCAGCCCCCAACTGGGGCAGCCCCAGCATTTT. Its translation: CASSPQLGQPQHF.

The J gene is TRBJ2-2, the V gene TRBV9, with no clear D. V lost 2 bases to trimming and J lost 1 base, with 12 bases between them. From germline, CDR1 is SGDLS and CDR2 YYNGEE. This CDR3 has 16 amino acids. The CDR3: CASSVSPLRNTGELFF. In nucleotides, the CDR3 is TGTGCCAGCAGCGTTAGCCCTCTGCGGAACACCGGGGAGCTGTTTTTT. The full variable domain, in which reference TRBV9 and TRBJ2-2 provide the parts outside the CDR3, is DSGVTQTPKHLITATGQRVTLRCSPRSGDLSVYWYQQSLDQGLQFLIQYYNGEERAKGNILERFSAQQFPDLHSELNLSSLELGDSALYFCASSVSPLRNTGELFFGEGSRLTVL.

The chain is built from TRBV5-6 and TRBJ2-1, with TRBD2 matching 11 bases. Germline V gene lookup returns CDR1 SGHDT and CDR2 YYEEEE. V gave up 2 bases and J gave up 10 bases; unmatched junction bases: 5. The CDR3 is 14 residues long. CDR3 sequence reads: CASSFPGTSGEQFF. The DNA of the CDR3 is TGTGCCAGCAGCTTTCCCGGGACTAGCGGCGAGCAGTTCTTC.

This chain joins TRBV5-1 and TRBJ2-3, with 13 bases fitting TRBD2. The CDR3 is made up of 17 amino acids. Looked up from germline, CDR1 is SGHRS and CDR2 is YFSETQ. J lost 0 bases, V lost 4 bases, and 5 bases had no gene match. The CDR3 bases are TGCGCCAGCAGCAAGGGACTAGCGGGATTCAGCACAGATACGCAGTATTTT. It specifies CASSKGLAGFSTDTQYF.